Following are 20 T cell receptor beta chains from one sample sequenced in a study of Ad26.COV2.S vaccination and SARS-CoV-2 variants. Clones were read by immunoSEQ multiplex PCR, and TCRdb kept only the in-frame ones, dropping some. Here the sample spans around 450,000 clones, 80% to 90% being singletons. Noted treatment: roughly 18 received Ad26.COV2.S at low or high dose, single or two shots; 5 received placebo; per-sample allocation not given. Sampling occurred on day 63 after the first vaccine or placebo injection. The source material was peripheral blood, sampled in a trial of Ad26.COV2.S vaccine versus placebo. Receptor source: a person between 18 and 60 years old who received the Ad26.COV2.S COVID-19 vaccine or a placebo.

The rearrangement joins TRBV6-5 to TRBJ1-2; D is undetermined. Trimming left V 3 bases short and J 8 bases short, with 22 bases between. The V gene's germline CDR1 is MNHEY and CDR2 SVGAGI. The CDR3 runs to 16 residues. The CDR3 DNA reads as TGTGCCAGCAGTTATGCCTATGTCGGCGGCGCATGGGGCTACACCTTC. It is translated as CASSYAYVGGAWGYTF.

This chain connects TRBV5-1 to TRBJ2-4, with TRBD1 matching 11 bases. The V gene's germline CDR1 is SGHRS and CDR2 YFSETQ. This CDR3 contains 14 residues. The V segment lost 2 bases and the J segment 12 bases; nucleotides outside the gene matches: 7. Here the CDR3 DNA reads TGCGCCAGCAGCTTACCGGGACAGGGGGAGGCTCAGTACTTC. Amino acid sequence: CASSLPGQGEAQYF. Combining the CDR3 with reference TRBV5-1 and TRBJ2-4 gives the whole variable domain KAGVTQTPRYLIKTRGQQVTLSCSPISGHRSVSWYQQTPGQGLQFLFEYFSETQRNKGNFPGRFSGRQFSNSRSEMNVSTLELGDSALYLCASSLPGQGEAQYFGAGTRLSVL.

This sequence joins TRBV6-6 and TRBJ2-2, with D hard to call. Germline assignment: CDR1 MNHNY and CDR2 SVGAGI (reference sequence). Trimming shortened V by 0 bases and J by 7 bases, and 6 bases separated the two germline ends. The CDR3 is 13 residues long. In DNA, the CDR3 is TGTGCCAGCAGTTACTCGAATTACGGGGAGCTGTTTTTT. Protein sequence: CASSYSNYGELFF.

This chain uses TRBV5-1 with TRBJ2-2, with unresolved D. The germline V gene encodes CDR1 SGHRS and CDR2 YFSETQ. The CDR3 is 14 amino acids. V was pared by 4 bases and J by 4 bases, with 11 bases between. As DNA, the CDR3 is TGCGCCAGCAGCGCCCCCAGCTCCACCGGGGAGCTGTTTTTT. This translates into CASSAPSSTGELFF.

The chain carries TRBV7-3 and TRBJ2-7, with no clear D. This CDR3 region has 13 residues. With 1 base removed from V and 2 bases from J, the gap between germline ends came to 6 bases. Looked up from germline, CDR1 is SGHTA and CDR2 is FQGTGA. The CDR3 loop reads CASSLSATYEQYF. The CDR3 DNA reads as TGTGCCAGCAGCTTAAGCGCAACCTACGAGCAGTACTTC.

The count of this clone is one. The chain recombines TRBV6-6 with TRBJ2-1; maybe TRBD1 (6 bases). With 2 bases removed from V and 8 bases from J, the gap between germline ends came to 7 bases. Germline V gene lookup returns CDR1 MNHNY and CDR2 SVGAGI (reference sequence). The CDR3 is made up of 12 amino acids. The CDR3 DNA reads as TGTGCCAGCAGTTACAAGGGGGATGAGCAGTTCTTC. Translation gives CASSYKGDEQFF.

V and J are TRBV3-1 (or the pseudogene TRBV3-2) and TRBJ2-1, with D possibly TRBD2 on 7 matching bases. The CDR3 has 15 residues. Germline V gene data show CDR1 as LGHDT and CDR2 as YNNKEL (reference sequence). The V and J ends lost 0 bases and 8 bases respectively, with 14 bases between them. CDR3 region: CASSQDGLGGDEQFF. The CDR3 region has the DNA TGTGCCAGCAGCCAAGATGGACTAGGGGGTGATGAGCAGTTCTTC.

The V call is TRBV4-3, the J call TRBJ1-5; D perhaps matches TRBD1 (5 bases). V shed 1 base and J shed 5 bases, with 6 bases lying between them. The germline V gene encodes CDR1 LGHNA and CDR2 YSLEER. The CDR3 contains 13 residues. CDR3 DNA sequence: TGCGCCAGCAGCCAAGGAGGGGATCAGCCCCAGCATTTT. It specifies CASSQGGDQPQHF.

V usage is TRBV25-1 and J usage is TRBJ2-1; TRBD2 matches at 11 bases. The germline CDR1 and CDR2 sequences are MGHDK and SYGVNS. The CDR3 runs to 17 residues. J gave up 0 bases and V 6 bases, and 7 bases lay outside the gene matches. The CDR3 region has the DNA TGTGCCAGCAGCCCGGGACTAGCGGAACCCTCCTACAATGAGCAGTTCTTC. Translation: CASSPGLAEPSYNEQFF.

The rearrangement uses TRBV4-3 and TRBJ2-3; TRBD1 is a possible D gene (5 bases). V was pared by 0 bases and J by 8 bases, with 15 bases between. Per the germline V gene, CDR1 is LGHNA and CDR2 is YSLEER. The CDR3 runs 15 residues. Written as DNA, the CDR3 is TGCGCCAGCAGCCAAGAAGCAGGGCCCCGAGCTACGCAGTATTTT. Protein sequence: CASSQEAGPRATQYF.

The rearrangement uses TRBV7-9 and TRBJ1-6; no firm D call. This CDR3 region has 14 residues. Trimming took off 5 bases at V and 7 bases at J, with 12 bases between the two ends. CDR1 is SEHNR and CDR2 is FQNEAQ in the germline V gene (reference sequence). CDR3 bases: TGTGCCAGCAGCCGGGGTCCAAACAATTCACCCCTCCACTTT. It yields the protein CASSRGPNNSPLHF.

This CDR3 is CASAGVDIQYF. The CDR3 DNA is TGTGCCAGCGCCGGGGTGGACATTCAGTACTTC. V usage is TRBV28 and J usage is TRBJ2-4; D might be TRBD2 (5 bases). CDR3 length: 11 residues. Germline V gene lookup returns CDR1 MDHEN and CDR2 SYDVKM. Trimming took off 8 bases at V and 8 bases at J, with 10 bases between the two ends. The whole variable domain, remainder taken from reference TRBV28 and TRBJ2-4, is DVKVTQSSRYLVKRTGEKVFLECVQDMDHENMFWYRQDPGLGLRLIYFSYDVKMKEKGDIPEGYSVSREKKERFSLILESASTNQTSMYLCASAGVDIQYFGAGTRLSVL.

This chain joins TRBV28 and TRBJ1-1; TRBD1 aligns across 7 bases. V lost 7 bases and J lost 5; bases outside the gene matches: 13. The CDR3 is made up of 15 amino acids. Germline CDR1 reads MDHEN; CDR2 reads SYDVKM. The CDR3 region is CASTQGGAGATEAFF. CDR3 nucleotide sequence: TGTGCCAGCACCCAAGGGGGCGCAGGGGCGACTGAAGCTTTCTTT.

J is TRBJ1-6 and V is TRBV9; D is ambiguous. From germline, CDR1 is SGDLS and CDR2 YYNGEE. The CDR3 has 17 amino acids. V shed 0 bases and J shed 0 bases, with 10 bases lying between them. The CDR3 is CASSVAVVSSYNSPLHF. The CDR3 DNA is TGTGCCAGCAGCGTAGCTGTGGTTAGCTCCTATAATTCACCCCTCCACTTT.

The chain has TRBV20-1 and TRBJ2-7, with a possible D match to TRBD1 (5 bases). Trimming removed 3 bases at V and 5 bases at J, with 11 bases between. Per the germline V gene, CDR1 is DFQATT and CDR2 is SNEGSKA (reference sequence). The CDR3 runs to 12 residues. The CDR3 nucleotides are TGCAGTGCTAGTGAACAGGCGAACGAGCAGTACTTC. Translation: CSASEQANEQYF.

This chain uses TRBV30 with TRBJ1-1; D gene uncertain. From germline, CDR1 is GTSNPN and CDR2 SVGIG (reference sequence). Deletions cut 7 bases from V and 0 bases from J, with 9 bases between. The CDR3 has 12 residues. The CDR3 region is CASPGLNTEAFF. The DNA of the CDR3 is TGTGCCTCCCCGGGATTGAACACTGAAGCTTTCTTT.

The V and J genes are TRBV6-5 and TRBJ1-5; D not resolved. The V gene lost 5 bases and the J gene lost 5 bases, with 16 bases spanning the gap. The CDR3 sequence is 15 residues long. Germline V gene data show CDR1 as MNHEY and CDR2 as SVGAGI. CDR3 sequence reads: CASSPRWRVDQPQHF. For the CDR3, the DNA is TGTGCCAGCAGTCCCAGGTGGAGGGTCGATCAGCCCCAGCATTTT.

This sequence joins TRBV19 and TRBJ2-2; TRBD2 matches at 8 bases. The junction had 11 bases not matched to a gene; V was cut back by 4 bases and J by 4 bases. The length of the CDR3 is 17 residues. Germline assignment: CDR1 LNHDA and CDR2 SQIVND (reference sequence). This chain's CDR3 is CASSTGGPFISTGELFF. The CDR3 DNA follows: TGTGCCAGTAGTACGGGGGGGCCTTTTATTAGCACCGGGGAGCTGTTTTTT.

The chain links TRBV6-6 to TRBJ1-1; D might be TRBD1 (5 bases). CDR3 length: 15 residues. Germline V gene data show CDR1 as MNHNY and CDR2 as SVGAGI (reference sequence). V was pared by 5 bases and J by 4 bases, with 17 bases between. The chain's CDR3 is CASSPLQGGGTEAFF. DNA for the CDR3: TGTGCCAGCAGTCCACTTCAGGGAGGTGGCACTGAAGCTTTCTTT.

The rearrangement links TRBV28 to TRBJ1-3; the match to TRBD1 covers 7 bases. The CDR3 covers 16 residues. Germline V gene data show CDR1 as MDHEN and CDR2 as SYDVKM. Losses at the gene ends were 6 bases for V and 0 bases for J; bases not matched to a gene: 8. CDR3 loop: CASRPTGDYSGNTIYF. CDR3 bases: TGTGCCAGCAGACCAACAGGGGACTACTCTGGAAACACCATATATTTT. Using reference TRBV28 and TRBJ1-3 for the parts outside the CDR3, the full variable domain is DVKVTQSSRYLVKRTGEKVFLECVQDMDHENMFWYRQDPGLGLRLIYFSYDVKMKEKGDIPEGYSVSREKKERFSLILESASTNQTSMYLCASRPTGDYSGNTIYFGEGSWLTVV.